The present T cell receptor beta chain was sequenced within a study of blood T cell repertoires in COVID-19. As for the study in general: The United States, Italy and Spain supplied acute and convalescent COVID-19 samples. Nucleic acid was either cDNA or gDNA, and it came from T cells, B-cell-depleted T cells, or PBMCs.

This clone has just one count. Seattle-derived patients entered the study during active infection and were followed longitudinally. Germline V gene lookup returns CDR1 MNHEY and CDR2 SVGAGI. J was trimmed by 1 base and V by 3 bases; bases with no gene match: 7. The CDR3 is 16 residues long. Authors' processing steps: Nucleated cell number was recorded as an estimate derived from reference gene primer amplification. The method was immunoSEQ multiplex PCR; TCRdb's version includes in-frame clones alone and lacks a portion of them. V, J and clone size are those of that table, while D and trimming were read from the DNA. The table lists about 130,000 clones, about 76% of them singletons.

Specimen: peripheral blood. This rearrangement joins TRBV6-5 to TRBJ1-1; TRBD1 agrees at 8 bases. The clonotype was recovered from a woman in her sixties or seventies with COVID-19, enrolled during active disease. The CDR3 is CASSYGQGRRNTEAFF. The CDR3 DNA reads TGTGCCAGCAGTTATGGACAGGGTAGGAGGAACACTGAAGCTTTCTTT.